These 17 T cell receptor beta chains came from one sample sequenced in a study of shared clonotypes between healthy human individuals. The protocol was immunoSEQ multiplex PCR, while the TCRdb copy is restricted to in-frame clones and leaves out a portion. This table holds fewer than 400,000 clones, around 74% found once. The sequenced material came from memory CD4+ T cells sorted from blood. The subset denotes: CD45RA-negative fraction. These TCRs come from a man younger than 45 in good health.

The chain carries TRBV27 and TRBJ2-1; a weak D match, TRBD2 (7 bases). CDR3 length: 15 residues. V lost 2 bases and J 4 bases, leaving 12 bases between the germline ends. Germline-derived CDR1 and CDR2 are MNHEY and SMNVEV (reference sequence). Here the CDR3 reads CASSLRGRGYNEQFF. For the CDR3, the DNA is TGTGCCAGCAGTTTAAGGGGGAGGGGGTACAATGAGCAGTTCTTC.

The V gene is TRBV7-2, the J gene TRBJ1-5; 7 positions agree with TRBD1. CDR1 is SGHTA, CDR2 FQGNSA, per germline. Trimming took 6 bases from V and 6 from J; bases not matched to a gene: 11. There are 15 residues in the CDR3. The CDR3 protein is CASRDRQGRGQPQHF. The DNA for the CDR3 is TGTGCCAGCAGAGATAGACAGGGCCGGGGTCAGCCCCAGCATTTT. The whole variable domain, filled in from reference TRBV7-2 and TRBJ1-5, reads GAGVSQSPSNKVTEKGKDVELRCDPISGHTALYWYRQSLGQGLEFLIYFQGNSAPDKSGLPSDRFSAERTGGSVSTLTIQRTQQEDSAVYLCASRDRQGRGQPQHFGDGTRLSIL.

The gene calls are TRBV28 and TRBJ1-1; TRBD1 might be the D (5 bases). Germline V lookup: CDR1 MDHEN, CDR2 SYDVKM. Deletions cut 2 bases from V and 1 base from J, with 8 bases between. CDR3 length: 14 amino acids. The CDR3 sequence: CASSLAGSNTEAFF. DNA for the CDR3: TGTGCCAGCAGTTTAGCAGGGTCGAACACTGAAGCTTTCTTT.

The genes are TRBV4-1 and TRBJ2-2; TRBD1 might be the D (6 bases). CDR1 is MGHRA and CDR2 is YSYEKL in the germline V gene. With 0 bases removed from V and 0 bases from J, the gap between germline ends came to 8 bases. The CDR3 contains 16 residues. This CDR3 is CASSQEPGANTGELFF. In DNA, the CDR3 is TGCGCCAGCAGCCAAGAACCAGGGGCGAACACCGGGGAGCTGTTTTTT.

This chain uses TRBV7-9 with TRBJ2-3; TRBD1 matches 10 bases. The CDR3 runs to 16 residues. J gave up 4 bases and V 1 base, and 5 bases lay outside the gene matches. Germline CDR1 reads SEHNR; CDR2 reads FQNEAQ (reference sequence). CDR3 bases: TGTGCCAGCAGCTTAGGGGACAGGGGTATCGCAGATACGCAGTATTTT. Its protein is CASSLGDRGIADTQYF. Full variable domain (remainder filled in from reference TRBV7-9 and TRBJ2-3): DTGVSQNPRHKITKRGQNVTFRCDPISEHNRLYWYRQTLGQGPEFLTYFQNEAQLEKSRLLSDRFSAERPKGSFSTLEIQRTEQGDSAMYLCASSLGDRGIADTQYFGPGTRLTVL.

The chain uses TRBV30 and TRBJ2-7; D possibly corresponds to TRBD2 (6 bases). V was pared by 0 bases and J by 7 bases, with 13 bases between. Looked up from germline, CDR1 is GTSNPN and CDR2 is SVGIG (reference sequence). This CDR3 has 13 amino acids. The CDR3 here is CAWSVLGSGEQYF. CDR3 DNA: TGTGCCTGGAGTGTACTGGGGAGCGGGGAGCAGTACTTC.

The chain links TRBV7-8 to TRBJ2-2; 7 bases map to TRBD2. After removal of 2 bases from V and 6 bases from J, the junction contained 6 bases not matched to a gene. Germline V CDR1 and CDR2: SGHVS, FQNEAQ. The CDR3 has 15 amino acids. The DNA of the CDR3 is TGTGCCAGCAGCTTAAAGTTGAGCGGGGCCGGGGAGCTGTTTTTT. Its protein product is CASSLKLSGAGELFF. Full variable domain (missing parts from reference TRBV7-8 and TRBJ2-2): GAGVSQSPRYKVAKRGQDVALRCDPISGHVSLFWYQQALGQGPEFLTYFQNEAQLDKSGLPSDRFFAERPEGSVSTLKIQRTQQEDSAVYLCASSLKLSGAGELFFGEGSRLTVL.

The V and J genes are TRBV7-7 and TRBJ2-2, with D perhaps TRBD1 or TRBD2 (5 bases each). Germline CDR1 and CDR2: SSHAT and FNYEAQ (reference sequence). The CDR3 loop spans 14 amino acids. The V end was cut by 5 bases, the J end by 6 bases, with 13 bases between. The DNA of the CDR3 is TGTGCCAGCAGCCTAAAGTCGGGGCCCGGGGAGCTGTTTTTT. Its protein product is CASSLKSGPGELFF. Together with reference TRBV7-7 and TRBJ2-2, the CDR3 gives the full variable domain: GAGVSQSPRYKVTKRGQDVTLRCDPISSHATLYWYQQALGQGPEFLTYFNYEAQPDKSGLPSDRFSAERPEGSISTLTIQRTEQRDSAMYRCASSLKSGPGELFFGEGSRLTVL.

The J gene is TRBJ2-7, the V gene TRBV29-1; weak D call: TRBD1 (6 bases). CDR1 is SQVTM, CDR2 ANQGSEA, per germline. Trimming stripped 3 bases from V and 5 bases from J, with 14 bases between. The CDR3 spans 13 residues. The CDR3 spells CSVEPRGRNEQYF. The CDR3 region has the DNA TGCAGCGTTGAGCCCAGGGGCCGGAACGAGCAGTACTTC.

The gene calls are TRBV7-6 and TRBJ2-3; TRBD2 agrees at 9 bases. V lost 2 bases and J lost 0; bases outside the gene matches: 9. Germline CDR1 is SGHVS and CDR2 is FNYEAQ. This CDR3 spans 18 amino acids. CDR3 residues: CASSLRGVTSGSTDTQYF. CDR3 nucleotides: TGTGCCAGCAGCTTAAGGGGCGTTACTAGCGGGAGCACAGATACGCAGTATTTT.

The chain carries TRBV28 and TRBJ2-7; D remains unclear. Germline-derived CDR1 and CDR2 are MDHEN and SYDVKM. With 6 bases removed from V and 0 bases from J, the gap between germline ends came to 18 bases. The CDR3 has 16 amino acids. CDR3 protein: CASSSYLAKSSYEQYF. The CDR3 DNA reads TGTGCCAGCAGCAGTTACTTAGCTAAGAGCTCCTACGAGCAGTACTTC.

Here the CDR3 DNA reads TGTGCCTGGGCGGACAGGGCCGATGAGCAGTACTTC. This gives the protein CAWADRADEQYF. The rearrangement joins TRBV30 to TRBJ2-7; 8 nucleotides align to TRBD1. V trimming: 5 bases; J trimming: 7 bases; junction bases outside the gene matches: 7. Germline V gene data show CDR1 as GTSNPN and CDR2 as SVGIG (reference sequence). The CDR3 sequence is 12 residues long.

The chain employs TRBV7-9 and TRBJ2-7; D is unclear. V shed 1 base and J shed 10 bases, with 11 bases lying between them. CDR3 size: 12 residues. Germline V gives CDR1 SEHNR, CDR2 FQNEAQ (reference sequence). CDR3 nucleotide sequence: TGTGCCAGCAGCTTAGACCGTGGCGTTCAGTACTTC. Its protein product is CASSLDRGVQYF.

J is TRBJ2-3 and V is TRBV28, with TRBD2 matching over 9 bases. Trimming cost V 6 bases and J 3 bases; bases outside gene matches: 10. The CDR3 totals 16 residues. CDR1 and CDR2 from the germline V gene are MDHEN and SYDVKM. CDR3 loop: CASRSPLAGGTDTQYF. The CDR3 nucleotides are TGTGCCAGCAGATCCCCACTAGCGGGTGGGACAGATACGCAGTATTTT.

This sequence joins TRBV5-6 and TRBJ2-1; TRBD2 is a possible D gene (6 bases). This CDR3 has 15 residues. Trimming shortened V by 3 bases and J by 2 bases, and 12 bases separated the two germline ends. The germline gives CDR1 SGHDT, CDR2 YYEEEE. The CDR3 region is CASSSKRVAYNEQFF. The CDR3 DNA is TGTGCCAGCAGCTCCAAGCGGGTCGCCTACAATGAGCAGTTCTTC. Looking up the rest from reference TRBV5-6 and TRBJ2-1 gives the full variable domain: DAGVTQSPTHLIKTRGQQVTLRCSPKSGHDTVSWYQQALGQGPQFIFQYYEEEERQRGNFPDRFSGHQFPNYSSELNVNALLLGDSALYLCASSSKRVAYNEQFFGPGTRLTVL.

With respect to this clone: In the same sample, other DNA sequences code for this CDR3. J is TRBJ2-7 and V is TRBV7-9; D possibly corresponds to TRBD1 (6 bases). Per the germline V gene, CDR1 is SEHNR and CDR2 is FQNEAQ (reference sequence). V gave up 4 bases and J gave up 4 bases, with 8 bases separating them. The CDR3 has 12 residues. As DNA, the CDR3 is TGTGCCAGCAGCTCACAGGGATACGAGCAGTACTTC. Its translation is CASSSQGYEQYF. Drawing the rest from reference TRBV7-9 and TRBJ2-7, the complete variable domain is DTGVSQNPRHKITKRGQNVTFRCDPISEHNRLYWYRQTLGQGPEFLTYFQNEAQLEKSRLLSDRFSAERPKGSFSTLEIQRTEQGDSAMYLCASSSQGYEQYFGPGTRLTVT.

The chain uses TRBV7-2 and TRBJ2-7; D assignment may be TRBD1 or TRBD2 (5 bases each). Germline V CDR1 and CDR2: SGHTA, FQGNSA. CDR3 size: 14 residues. Deletions cut 5 bases from V and 1 base from J, with 12 bases between. CDR3 sequence (DNA): TGTGCCAGCAGCCATGGGGGAATTTCCTACGAGCAGTACTTC. Residues: CASSHGGISYEQYF.